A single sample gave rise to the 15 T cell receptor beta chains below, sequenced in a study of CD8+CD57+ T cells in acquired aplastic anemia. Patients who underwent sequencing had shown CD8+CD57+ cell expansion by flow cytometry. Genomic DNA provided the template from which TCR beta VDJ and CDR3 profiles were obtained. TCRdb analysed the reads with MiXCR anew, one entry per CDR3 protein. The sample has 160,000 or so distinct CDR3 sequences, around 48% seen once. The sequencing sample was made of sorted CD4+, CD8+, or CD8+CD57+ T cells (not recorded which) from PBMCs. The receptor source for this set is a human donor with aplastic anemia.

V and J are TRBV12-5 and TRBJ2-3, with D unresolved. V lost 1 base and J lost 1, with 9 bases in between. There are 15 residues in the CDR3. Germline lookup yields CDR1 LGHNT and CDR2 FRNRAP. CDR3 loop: CASGLDDWGTDTQYF. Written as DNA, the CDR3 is TGTGCTAGTGGTTTGGACGATTGGGGCACAGATACGCAGTATTTT.

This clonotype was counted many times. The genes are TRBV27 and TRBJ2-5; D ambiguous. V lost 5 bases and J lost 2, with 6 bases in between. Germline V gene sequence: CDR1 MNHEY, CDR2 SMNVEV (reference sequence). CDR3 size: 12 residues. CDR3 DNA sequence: TGTGCCAGCAGTCATGGTCAAGAGACCCAGTACTTC. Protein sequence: CASSHGQETQYF.

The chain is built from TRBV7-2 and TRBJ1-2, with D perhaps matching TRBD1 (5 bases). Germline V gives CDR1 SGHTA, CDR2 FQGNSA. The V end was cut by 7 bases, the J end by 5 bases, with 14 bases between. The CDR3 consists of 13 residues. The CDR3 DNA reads TGTGCCAGCACCCCCGAGGGGAGATATGGCTACACCTTC. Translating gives CASTPEGRYGYTF.

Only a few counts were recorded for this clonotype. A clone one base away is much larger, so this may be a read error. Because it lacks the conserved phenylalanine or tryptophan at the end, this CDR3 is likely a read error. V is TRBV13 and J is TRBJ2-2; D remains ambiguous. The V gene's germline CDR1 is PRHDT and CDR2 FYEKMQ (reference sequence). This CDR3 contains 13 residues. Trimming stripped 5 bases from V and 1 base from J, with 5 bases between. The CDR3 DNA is TGTGCCAGCAGCCCGAGGAACACCGGGGAGCTGTTTCTT. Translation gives CASSPRNTGELFL.

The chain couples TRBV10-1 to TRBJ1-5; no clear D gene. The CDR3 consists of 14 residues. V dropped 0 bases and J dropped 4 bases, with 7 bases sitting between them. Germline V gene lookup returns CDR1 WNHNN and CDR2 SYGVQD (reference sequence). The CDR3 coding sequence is TGCGCCAGCAGTGAGTCTGGTGGTAATCAGCCCCAGCATTTT. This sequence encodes CASSESGGNQPQHF.

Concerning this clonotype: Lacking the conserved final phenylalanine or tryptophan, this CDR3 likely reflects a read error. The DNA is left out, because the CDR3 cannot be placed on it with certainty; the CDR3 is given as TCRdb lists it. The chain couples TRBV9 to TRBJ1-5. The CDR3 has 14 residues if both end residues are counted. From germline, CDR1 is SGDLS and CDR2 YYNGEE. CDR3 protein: CASSVDGREGPQHL.

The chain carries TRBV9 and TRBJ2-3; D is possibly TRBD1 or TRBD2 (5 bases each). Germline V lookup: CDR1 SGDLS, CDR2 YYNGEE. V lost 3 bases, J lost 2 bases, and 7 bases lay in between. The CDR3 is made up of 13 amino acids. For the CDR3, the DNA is TGTGCCAGCAGCGGGGGGATCACAGATACGCAGTATTTT. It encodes CASSGGITDTQYF.

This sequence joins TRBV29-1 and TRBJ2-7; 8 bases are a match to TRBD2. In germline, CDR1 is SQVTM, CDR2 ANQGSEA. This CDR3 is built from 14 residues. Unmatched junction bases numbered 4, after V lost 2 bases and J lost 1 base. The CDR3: CSVEIAGHSYEQYF. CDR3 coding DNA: TGCAGCGTTGAAATAGCGGGACATTCCTACGAGCAGTACTTC.

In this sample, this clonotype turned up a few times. The CDR3 DNA follows: TGTGCCAGCAGCCAGACGTCCGGCACAGATACGCAGTATTTT. Residues: CASSQTSGTDTQYF. The chain links TRBV11-3 to TRBJ2-3, with D hard to call. The germline V gene encodes CDR1 SGHNT and CDR2 YENEEA. The V end lost 5 bases, the J end lost 1 base, and 10 bases lay between the germline ends. The length of the CDR3 is 14 residues.

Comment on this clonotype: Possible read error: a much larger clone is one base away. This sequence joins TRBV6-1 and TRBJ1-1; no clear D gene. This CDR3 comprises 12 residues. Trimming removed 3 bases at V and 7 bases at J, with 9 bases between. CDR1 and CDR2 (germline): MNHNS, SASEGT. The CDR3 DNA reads TGTGCCAGCAGTGAGAATGAGAATGAAGCTTTCTTT. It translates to CASSENENEAFF.

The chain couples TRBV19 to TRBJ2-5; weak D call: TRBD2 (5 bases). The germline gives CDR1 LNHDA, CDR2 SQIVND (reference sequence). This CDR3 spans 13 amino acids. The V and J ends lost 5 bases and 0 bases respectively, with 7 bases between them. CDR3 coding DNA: TGTGCCAGTAGTCCGGGATACCAAGAGACCCAGTACTTC. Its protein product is CASSPGYQETQYF.

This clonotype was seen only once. The DNA of the CDR3 is TGTGCCAGCAGTTCCCAGTCGAACACCGGGGAGCTGTTTTTT. As protein: CASSSQSNTGELFF. The rearrangement links TRBV7-2 to TRBJ2-2; the D is unclear. With 6 bases removed from V and 0 bases from J, the gap between germline ends came to 8 bases. Germline V lookup: CDR1 SGHTA, CDR2 FQGNSA. The CDR3 is 14 amino acids.

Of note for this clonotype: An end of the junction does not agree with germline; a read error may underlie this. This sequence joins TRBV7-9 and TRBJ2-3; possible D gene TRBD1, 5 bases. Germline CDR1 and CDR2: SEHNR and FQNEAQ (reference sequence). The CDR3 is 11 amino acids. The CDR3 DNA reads TGTGCCAGCAGCTCGACAGTTACGCAGTATTTC. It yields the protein CASSSTVTQYF.

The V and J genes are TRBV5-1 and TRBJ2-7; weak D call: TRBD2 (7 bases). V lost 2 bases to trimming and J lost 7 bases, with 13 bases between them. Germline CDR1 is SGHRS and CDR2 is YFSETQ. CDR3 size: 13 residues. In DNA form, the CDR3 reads TGCGCCAGCAGCTTCGGGGGGCAGCATGAGCAGTACTTC. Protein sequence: CASSFGGQHEQYF.

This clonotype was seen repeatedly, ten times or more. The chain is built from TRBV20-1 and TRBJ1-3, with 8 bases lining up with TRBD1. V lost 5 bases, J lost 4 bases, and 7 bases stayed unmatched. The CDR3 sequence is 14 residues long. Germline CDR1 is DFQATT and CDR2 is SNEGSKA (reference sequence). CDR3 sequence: CSAGKTGEGNTIYF. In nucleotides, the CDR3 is TGCAGTGCTGGAAAGACAGGGGAAGGAAACACCATATATTTT.